The 11 T cell receptor beta chains given below trace back to one sample, sequenced in a study of T-cell reconstitution after alpha-beta-depleted transplantation in children. Unique molecular identifiers were incorporated when the TCRbeta library was constructed. One entry per CDR3 protein, called by TCRdb with MiXCR from the PCR reads. Here the sample spans about 580,000 distinct CDR3 sequences, about 21% being singletons. Sequences were derived from PBMCs, mostly from graft donor cells, sampled 360 days after TCRalphabeta/CD19-depleted stem cell transplant. All receptors derive from a boy in the first two years of life who had a stem cell transplant for acute myeloid leukemia, so the T cells may come from the graft donor.

The genes are TRBV5-4 and TRBJ2-7; tentatively, D is TRBD1 (5 bases). Germline CDR1 reads SGHNT; CDR2 reads YYREEE (reference sequence). This CDR3 has 16 residues. Trimming shortened V by 3 bases and J by 0 bases, and 16 bases separated the two germline ends. The CDR3 sequence: CASSSQGRASSYEQYF. The CDR3 coding sequence is TGTGCCAGCAGCTCGCAGGGCAGGGCCAGCTCCTACGAGCAGTACTTC.

This clonotype showed up many times. The chain is built from TRBV5-1 and TRBJ2-3; a possible D gene is TRBD1 (6 bases). This CDR3 region has 13 residues. From germline, CDR1 is SGHRS and CDR2 YFSETQ. Trimming removed 6 bases at V and 5 bases at J, with 13 bases between. The CDR3 region has the DNA TGCGCCAGCAAGACCAACAGGGAAGATACGCAGTATTTT. Protein: CASKTNREDTQYF.

V usage is TRBV7-3 and J usage is TRBJ2-2; perhaps TRBD2 as D (6 bases). CDR1 is SGHTA, CDR2 FQGTGA, per germline. The ends were cut back, 3 bases at V and 8 bases at J, with 16 bases in the middle. This CDR3 comprises 15 residues. CDR3 residues: CASSFSGSGFGELFF. The CDR3 coding sequence is TGTGCCAGCAGCTTCAGCGGGTCGGGCTTTGGGGAGCTGTTTTTT.

The chain combines TRBV28 with TRBJ1-1; 8 nucleotides align to TRBD1. Germline loops: CDR1 MDHEN, CDR2 SYDVKM. The CDR3 totals 14 residues. The trim removed 4 bases at V and 5 bases at J, leaving 6 bases unmatched. The CDR3 here is CASSYQGAWTEAFF. The CDR3 DNA is TGTGCCAGCAGTTACCAGGGGGCTTGGACTGAAGCTTTCTTT.

The rearrangement joins TRBV11-3 to TRBJ2-1; tentatively, D is TRBD2 (7 bases). There are 15 residues in the CDR3. Trimming took off 5 bases at V and 7 bases at J, with 18 bases between the two ends. Germline V gene lookup returns CDR1 SGHNT and CDR2 YENEEA. Here the CDR3 reads CASSPRRGAGNEQFF. CDR3 nucleotides: TGTGCCAGCAGCCCCCGTCGGGGGGCCGGGAATGAGCAGTTCTTC.

This clonotype was counted between two and nine times. J is TRBJ2-3 and V is TRBV7-3; 9 nucleotides align to TRBD1. Germline trimming cut 5 bases from V and 4 bases from J; bases unmatched to any gene: 10. Germline CDR1 is SGHTA and CDR2 is FQGTGA. CDR3 length equals 16 residues. The CDR3 sequence: CASSPRDREVPDTQYF. As DNA, the CDR3 is TGTGCCAGCAGCCCGAGGGACAGGGAGGTTCCAGATACGCAGTATTTT.

The J gene is TRBJ2-1, the V gene TRBV4-3; perhaps TRBD2 as D (6 bases). With 0 bases removed from V and 2 bases from J, the gap between germline ends came to 14 bases. This CDR3 has 17 residues. Germline V gene data show CDR1 as LGHNA and CDR2 as YSLEER. CDR3: CASSQDQRGLTYNEQFF. DNA of the CDR3: TGCGCCAGCAGCCAAGATCAAAGGGGACTCACCTACAATGAGCAGTTCTTC.

This clonotype was recorded at least ten times. This chain links TRBV6-4 with TRBJ2-7, with 9 bases matching TRBD1. Germline CDR1 MRHNA, CDR2 SNTAGT. V was clipped by 6 bases and J by 3 bases; unmatched bases: 0. This CDR3 is 12 amino acids long. CDR3 nucleotides: TGTGCCAGCAGGACAGGGGGCTACGAGCAGTACGTC. The encoded protein is CASRTGGYEQYV.

The chain uses TRBV29-1 and TRBJ1-1; D is unclear. Germline V gene sequence: CDR1 SQVTM, CDR2 ANQGSEA. V dropped 3 bases and J dropped 3 bases, with 2 bases sitting between them. CDR3 size: 10 residues. The CDR3 protein is CSVEYTEAFF. The CDR3 nucleotides are TGCAGCGTTGAGTACACTGAAGCTTTCTTT.

The chain recombines TRBV28 with TRBJ2-5; possibly TRBD1 for D (6 bases). From germline, CDR1 is MDHEN and CDR2 SYDVKM. The length of the CDR3 is 14 residues. With 3 bases removed from V and 5 bases from J, the gap between germline ends came to 13 bases. Here the CDR3 reads CASSLTGTGETQYF. CDR3 coding DNA: TGTGCCAGCAGTTTGACAGGCACGGGGGAGACCCAGTACTTC.

The CDR3 here is CASSRGGKVDEQFF. The CDR3 coding sequence is TGCGCCAGCAGCCGTGGGGGGAAGGTCGATGAGCAGTTCTTC. The chain links TRBV4-1 to TRBJ2-1, with D maybe TRBD2 (6 bases). The V end was cut by 4 bases, the J end by 8 bases, with 15 bases between. The CDR3 is made up of 14 amino acids. Germline assignment: CDR1 MGHRA and CDR2 YSYEKL.